This is a list of T cell receptor beta chains from one sample in a study of blood T cell repertoires in COVID-19. Clones were sequenced by immunoSEQ multiplex PCR, and TCRdb holds only the in-frame ones, with some missing. Among some 200,000 clones, roughly nine tenths were seen once, and the ten largest hold approximately 8.2%. The source material was PBMCs or T cells enriched from blood (not recorded which). The receptors derive from a woman under 30 who had recovered from COVID-19. Each CDR3 is given with its conserved first and last residue. The D gene is left open where the match is weak. Size is stated for part of the rows, as once, few or many counts, or as a class when the clone is expanded.

j_call | d_call | clone_size | v_call | cdr3_aa | cdr3_nt
TRBJ1-3 | . | . | TRBV30 | CAWSVRGSGNTIYF | TGTGCCTGGAGTGTACGGGGGAGTGGAAACACCATATATTTT
TRBJ2-5 | . | . | TRBV11-2 | CANEGGGKTQYF | TGTGCCAACGAGGGGGGGGGAAAGACCCAGTACTTC
TRBJ2-5 | . | . | TRBV2 | CASSGSALNRVQETQYF | TGTGCCAGCAGTGGGTCAGCGTTAAATCGGGTCCAAGAGACCCAGTACTTC
TRBJ2-7 | TRBD2 | . | TRBV4-2 | CASSQVAGDSYEQYF | TGTGCCAGCAGCCAAGTAGCGGGAGACTCCTACGAGCAGTACTTC
TRBJ1-1 | . | . | TRBV5-1 | CASSSDVVEAFF | TGCGCCAGCAGCTCCGATGTAGTCGAAGCTTTCTTT
TRBJ1-2 | TRBD1 | . | TRBV5-4 | CASRIQGAEGYTF | TGTGCCAGCAGGATACAGGGGGCAGAGGGCTACACCTTC
TRBJ2-7 | TRBD2 | . | TRBV19 | CASSIWGRAGGEQYF | TGTGCCAGTAGTATCTGGGGGAGGGCCGGAGGCGAGCAGTACTTC
TRBJ1-1 | . | . | TRBV7-9 | CASSLDGSGYTEAFF | TGTGCCAGCAGCTTAGATGGTTCAGGGTACACTGAAGCTTTCTTT
TRBJ1-2 | TRBD1 | . | TRBV5-6 | CASSVGQGIGGYTF | TGTGCCAGCAGCGTAGGACAGGGTATCGGTGGCTACACCTTC
TRBJ1-3 | . | . | TRBV15 | CATLSTQGNGNTIYF | TGTGCCACCTTAAGTACACAGGGTAACGGAAACACCATATATTTT
TRBJ1-2 | TRBD1 | few | TRBV27 | CASSLTGGRDGYGYTF | TGTGCCAGCAGTTTAACAGGGGGCCGGGATGGCTATGGCTACACCTTC
TRBJ2-7 | TRBD1 | . | TRBV7-9 | CASSLAGTGDEQYF | TGTGCCAGCAGCTTAGCGGGGACAGGGGACGAGCAGTACTTC
TRBJ1-6 | . | . | TRBV6-4 | CASSPGANSPLHF | TGTGCCAGCAGTCCAGGGGCAAATTCACCCCTCCACTTT
TRBJ2-7 | TRBD1 | . | TRBV13 | CASRPSGQHYEQYF | TGTGCCAGCAGACCTTCGGGACAGCACTACGAGCAGTACTTC
TRBJ2-3 | TRBD2 | . | TRBV5-4 | CASSPPSSGASTDTQYF | TGTGCCAGCAGCCCGCCATCTAGCGGGGCTAGCACAGATACGCAGTATTTT
TRBJ2-1 | . | once | TRBV6-1 | CASSDVGGVDPRNEQFF | TGTGCCAGCAGTGATGTTGGGGGCGTGGATCCCCGCAATGAGCAGTTCTTC
TRBJ1-4 | TRBD1 | few | TRBV7-6 | CASSLGTGDEKLFF | TGTGCCAGCAGCTTAGGGACAGGGGATGAAAAACTGTTTTTT
TRBJ1-2 | . | . | TRBV3-1/TRBV3-2 | CASSSYGAPNYGYTF | TGTGCCAGCAGCTCATATGGGGCCCCTAACTATGGCTACACCTTC
TRBJ1-1 | TRBD1 | . | TRBV29-1 | CSVETGGREAFF | TGCAGCGTAGAGACAGGGGGCCGTGAAGCTTTCTTT
TRBJ2-3 | . | . | TRBV7-7 | CASSQGSGRTDTQYF | TGTGCCAGCAGCCAAGGCTCAGGCCGCACAGATACGCAGTATTTT
TRBJ2-3 | TRBD2 | . | TRBV7-3 | CASSLTPGGGADTQYF | TGTGCCAGCAGCTTAACCCCGGGGGGAGGCGCAGATACGCAGTATTTT
TRBJ2-2 | . | . | TRBV19 | CASGRQVETNTGELFF | TGTGCCAGTGGTCGACAGGTAGAGACAAACACCGGGGAGCTGTTTTTT
TRBJ2-6 | . | . | TRBV7-9 | CASTPLRGRPDSGANVLTF | TGTGCCAGCACGCCGTTAAGGGGCAGGCCTGACTCTGGGGCCAACGTCCTGACTTTC
TRBJ1-4 | TRBD1 | . | TRBV5-6 | CASSSPGQGRATNEKLFF | TGTGCCAGCAGCTCACCTGGACAGGGCCGTGCAACTAATGAAAAACTGTTTTTT
TRBJ2-1 | TRBD2 | . | TRBV18 | CASSPRTLAGENEQFF | TGTGCCAGCTCACCGCGGACACTAGCGGGGGAGAATGAGCAGTTCTTC
TRBJ2-3 | . | . | TRBV24-1 | CATSDSPGTWLYF | TGTGCCACCAGTGATTCCCCCGGGACATGGCTGTATTTT
TRBJ1-6 | . | few | TRBV6-2/TRBV6-3 | CASTPWGPNSPLHF | TGTGCCAGCACCCCCTGGGGGCCTAATTCACCCCTCCACTTT
TRBJ1-1 | TRBD1 | . | TRBV5-4 | CASSHRQGSVLAAFF | TGTGCCAGCAGCCACCGACAGGGAAGCGTTCTAGCAGCTTTCTTT
TRBJ2-5 | TRBD2 | . | TRBV9 | CASSVGLAGSQETQYF | TGTGCCAGCAGCGTAGGTCTAGCGGGGAGCCAAGAGACCCAGTACTTC
TRBJ2-3 | . | . | TRBV5-1 | CASSLNWAQSTDTQYF | TGCGCCAGCAGCTTGAACTGGGCACAGTCTACAGATACGCAGTATTTT
TRBJ1-2 | TRBD1 | . | TRBV18 | CASSPDRAVAGYTF | TGTGCCAGCTCACCGGACAGGGCAGTGGCGGGCTACACCTTC
TRBJ2-1 | TRBD1 | . | TRBV24-1 | CATSARGTGGWIF | TGTGCCACCAGTGCCCGCGGGACAGGGGGCTGGATCTTC
TRBJ1-1 | . | . | TRBV13 | CASSDKGGPFEAFF | TGTGCCAGCAGCGATAAGGGAGGGCCATTTGAAGCTTTCTTT
TRBJ2-5 | TRBD2 | . | TRBV9 | CASSSQPNSGVPRETQYF | TGTGCCAGCAGCTCGCAGCCTAACAGCGGGGTCCCCAGGGAGACCCAGTACTTC
TRBJ1-4 | . | . | TRBV28 | CASSLGGGSNEKLFF | TGTGCCAGCAGTTTAGGGGGGGGGTCTAATGAAAAACTGTTTTTT
TRBJ2-3 | TRBD1 | . | TRBV5-1 | CACQTGGDTDTQYF | TGCGCCTGTCAGACAGGGGGCGACACAGATACGCAGTATTTT
TRBJ1-5 | TRBD1 | few | TRBV28 | CASSFGTGSNQPQHF | TGTGCCAGCAGTTTCGGGACAGGTAGCAATCAGCCCCAGCATTTT
TRBJ1-2 | . | . | TRBV19 | CASSGGLVNYGYTF | TGTGCCAGTAGCGGGGGTTTGGTTAACTATGGCTACACCTTC
TRBJ2-3 | TRBD1 | . | TRBV18 | CASSLRRVSGQGSIWGTDTQYF | TGTGCCAGCTCCCTACGTCGGGTGTCGGGACAGGGGTCGATCTGGGGCACAGATACGCAGTATTTT
TRBJ1-1 | TRBD1 | . | TRBV27 | CASSRGLQFIRDRGNPEAFF | TGTGCCAGCAGTCGGGGGCTACAGTTTATCCGGGACAGGGGGAACCCTGAAGCTTTCTTT
TRBJ1-2 | TRBD1 | . | TRBV6-6 | CASRDRGLYGYTF | TGTGCCAGCAGGGACAGGGGGCTCTATGGCTACACCTTC
TRBJ1-5 | TRBD1 | . | TRBV18 | CASSPGGDRNQRQHF | TGTGCCAGCTCACCTGGGGGGGACAGGAATCAGCGCCAGCATTTT
TRBJ2-1 | TRBD2 | . | TRBV6-4 | CASSWTSGGENEQFF | TGTGCCAGCTCTTGGACTAGCGGGGGGGAAAATGAGCAGTTCTTC
TRBJ1-2 | TRBD1 | . | TRBV28 | CASSSGGVYGYTF | TGTGCCAGCAGTTCAGGGGGCGTCTATGGCTACACCTTC
TRBJ1-3 | . | . | TRBV5-1 | CASSSDSRSGNTIYF | TGCGCCAGCAGCTCCGACTCTCGCTCTGGAAACACCATATATTTT
TRBJ2-3 | . | . | TRBV24-1 | CATSARDTQYF | TGTGCCACCAGCGCACGGGATACGCAGTATTTT
TRBJ2-3 | TRBD1 | . | TRBV13 | CASSPDRGFGDTQYF | TGTGCCAGCAGCCCCGACAGGGGGTTTGGGGATACGCAGTATTTT
TRBJ2-1 | TRBD1 | few | TRBV19 | CATSSRGTGAISSYNEQFF | TGTGCCACCTCCAGTCGCGGGACAGGGGCGATTAGCTCCTACAATGAGCAGTTCTTC
TRBJ1-4 | TRBD1 | . | TRBV9 | CASSASQGVNEKLFF | TGTGCCAGCAGCGCATCACAGGGGGTTAATGAAAAACTGTTTTTT
TRBJ2-7 | . | . | TRBV5-6 | CASSLGQSYEQYF | TGTGCCAGCAGCTTGGGACAGAGCTACGAGCAGTACTTC
TRBJ2-7 | . | . | TRBV19 | CASSITGGAYEQYF | TGTGCCAGTAGTATTACTGGAGGGGCCTACGAGCAGTACTTC
TRBJ1-4 | TRBD1 | . | TRBV6-5 | CASSYGGTGGEKLFF | TGTGCCAGCAGTTACGGAGGGACAGGGGGGGAAAAACTGTTTTTT